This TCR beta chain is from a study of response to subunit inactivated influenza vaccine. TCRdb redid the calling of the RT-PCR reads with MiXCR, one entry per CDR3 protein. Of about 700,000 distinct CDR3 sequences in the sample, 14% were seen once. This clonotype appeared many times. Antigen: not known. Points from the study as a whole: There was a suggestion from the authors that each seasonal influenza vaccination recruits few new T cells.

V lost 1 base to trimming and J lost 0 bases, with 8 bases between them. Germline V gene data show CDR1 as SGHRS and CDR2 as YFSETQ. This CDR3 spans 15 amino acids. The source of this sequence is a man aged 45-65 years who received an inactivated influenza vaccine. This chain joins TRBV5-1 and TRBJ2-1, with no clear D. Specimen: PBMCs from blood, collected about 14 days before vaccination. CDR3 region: CASSLRFDSYNEQFF. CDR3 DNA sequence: TGCGCCAGCAGCTTGCGGTTCGACTCCTACAATGAGCAGTTCTTC.